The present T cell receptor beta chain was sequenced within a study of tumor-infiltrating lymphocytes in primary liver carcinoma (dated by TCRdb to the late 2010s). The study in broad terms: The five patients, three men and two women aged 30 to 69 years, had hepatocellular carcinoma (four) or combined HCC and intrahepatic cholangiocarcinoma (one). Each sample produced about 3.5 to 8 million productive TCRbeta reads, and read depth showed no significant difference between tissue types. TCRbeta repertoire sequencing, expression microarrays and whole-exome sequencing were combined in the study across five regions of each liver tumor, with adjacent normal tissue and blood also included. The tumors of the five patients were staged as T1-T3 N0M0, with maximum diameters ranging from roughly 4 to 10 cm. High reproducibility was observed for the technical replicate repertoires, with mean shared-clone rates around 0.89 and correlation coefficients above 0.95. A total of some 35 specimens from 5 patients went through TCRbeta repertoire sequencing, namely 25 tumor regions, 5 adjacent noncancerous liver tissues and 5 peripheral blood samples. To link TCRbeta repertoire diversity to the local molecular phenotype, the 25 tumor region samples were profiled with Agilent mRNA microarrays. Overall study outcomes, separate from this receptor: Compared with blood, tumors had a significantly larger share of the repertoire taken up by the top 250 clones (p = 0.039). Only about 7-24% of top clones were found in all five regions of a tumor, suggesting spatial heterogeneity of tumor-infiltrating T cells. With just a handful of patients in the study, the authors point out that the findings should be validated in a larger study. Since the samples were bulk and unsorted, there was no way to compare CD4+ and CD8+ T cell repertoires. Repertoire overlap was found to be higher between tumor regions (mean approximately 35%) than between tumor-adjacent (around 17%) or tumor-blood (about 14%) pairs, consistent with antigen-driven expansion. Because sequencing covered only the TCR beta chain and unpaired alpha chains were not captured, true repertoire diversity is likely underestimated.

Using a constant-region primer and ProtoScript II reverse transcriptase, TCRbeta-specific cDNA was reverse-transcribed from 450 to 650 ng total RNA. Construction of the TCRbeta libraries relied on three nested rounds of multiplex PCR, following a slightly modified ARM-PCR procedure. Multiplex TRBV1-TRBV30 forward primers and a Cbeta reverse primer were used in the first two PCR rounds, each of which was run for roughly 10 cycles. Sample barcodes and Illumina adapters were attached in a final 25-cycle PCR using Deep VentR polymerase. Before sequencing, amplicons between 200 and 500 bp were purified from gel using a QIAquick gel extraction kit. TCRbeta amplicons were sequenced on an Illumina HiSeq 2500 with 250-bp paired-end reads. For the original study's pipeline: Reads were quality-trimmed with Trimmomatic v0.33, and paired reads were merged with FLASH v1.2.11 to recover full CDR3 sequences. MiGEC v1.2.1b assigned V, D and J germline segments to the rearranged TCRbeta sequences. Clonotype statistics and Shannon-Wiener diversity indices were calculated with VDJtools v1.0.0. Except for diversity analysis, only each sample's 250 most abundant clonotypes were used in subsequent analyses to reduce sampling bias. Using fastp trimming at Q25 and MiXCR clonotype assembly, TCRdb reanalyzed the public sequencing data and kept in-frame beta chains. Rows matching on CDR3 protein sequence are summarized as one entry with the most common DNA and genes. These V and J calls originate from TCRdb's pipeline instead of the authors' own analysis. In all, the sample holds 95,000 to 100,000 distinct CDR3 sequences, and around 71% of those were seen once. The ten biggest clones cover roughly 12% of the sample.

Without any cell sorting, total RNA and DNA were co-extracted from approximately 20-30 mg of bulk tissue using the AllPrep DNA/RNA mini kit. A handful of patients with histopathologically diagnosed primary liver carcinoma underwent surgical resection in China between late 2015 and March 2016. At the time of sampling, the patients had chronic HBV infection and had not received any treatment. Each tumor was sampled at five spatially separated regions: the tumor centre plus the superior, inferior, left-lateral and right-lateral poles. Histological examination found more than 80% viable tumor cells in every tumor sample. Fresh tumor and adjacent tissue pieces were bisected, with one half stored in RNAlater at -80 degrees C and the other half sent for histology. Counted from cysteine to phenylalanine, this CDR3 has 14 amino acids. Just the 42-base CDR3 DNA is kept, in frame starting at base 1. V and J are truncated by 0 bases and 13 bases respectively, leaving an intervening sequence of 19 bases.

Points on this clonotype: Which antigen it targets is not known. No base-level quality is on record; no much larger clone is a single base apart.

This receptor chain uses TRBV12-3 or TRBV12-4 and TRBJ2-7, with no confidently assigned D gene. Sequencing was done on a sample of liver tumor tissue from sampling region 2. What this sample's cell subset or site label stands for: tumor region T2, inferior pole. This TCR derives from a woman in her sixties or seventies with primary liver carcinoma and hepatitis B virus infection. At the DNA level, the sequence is TGTGCCAGCAGTTTAGCTGCTGGGTCCTACGCGCAATACTTC. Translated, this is CASSLAAGSYAQYF.